This T cell receptor (beta chain) is drawn from a study of CD8 T cells in ankylosing spondylitis. Regarding the study as a whole: For ankylosing spondylitis blood, a TCR beta motif of roughly 8 highly homologous variants appeared characteristic.

This clonotype showed up many times. Its cognate antigen is unknown. The CDR3 loop spans 13 amino acids. Trimming removed 7 bases from V and 7 bases from J, with 16 bases in between. Each CDR3 protein is one row after TCRdb ran MiXCR on the 5' RACE reads. Among around 250,000 distinct CDR3 sequences listed, around 11% were seen once. The sequenced material came from blood, either unsorted or a sorted T cell fraction (not recorded which). The chain couples TRBV12-3 or TRBV12-4 to TRBJ1-1, with D unresolved. The receptor was isolated from a male donor with ankylosing spondylitis or in good health (not recorded which). This chain's CDR3 is CASNPGRTLEAFF. In nucleotides, the CDR3 is TGTGCCAGCAACCCCGGACGGACGCTTGAAGCTTTCTTT.